These T cell receptor beta chains were read from a single sample in a study of blood T cell repertoires in COVID-19. Sequencing was performed with immunoSEQ multiplex PCR; in TCRdb, only in-frame clones are kept and a portion is missing. In the table there are roughly 230,000 clones, 83% of which are singletons. The sample taken for sequencing was peripheral blood. The receptors were gathered from a woman aged 45-65 years with acute or convalescent COVID-19. CDR3s include the opening cysteine and the closing phenylalanine or tryptophan. D genes are given only for firm matches. Only some rows state a clone size, as once, few, many or a class for expanded clones.

- TRBJ1-2 TRBV29-1 - CSVGEGGYGYTF TGCAGCGTTGGGGAGGGGGGCTATGGCTACACCTTC
- TRBJ2-1 TRBV11-2 - CASSSRGNYNEQFF TGTGCCAGCAGCTCTCGGGGGAACTACAATGAGCAGTTCTTC
- TRBJ1-2 TRBV29-1 - CSVVSHYYGYTF TGCAGCGTTGTGAGCCACTACTATGGCTACACCTTC
- TRBJ1-2 TRBV28 - CASSQNGYTF TGTGCCAGCAGTCAGAATGGCTACACCTTC
- TRBJ1-5 TRBV3-1/TRBV3-2 - CASGYGSNQPQHF TGTGCCAGCGGTTACGGTAGCAATCAGCCCCAGCATTTT
TRBD2 TRBJ2-1 TRBV4-2 - CASSQLAGGMANEQFF TGTGCCAGCAGCCAATTAGCGGGAGGCATGGCCAATGAGCAGTTCTTC
- TRBJ1-5 TRBV15 - CATSRDLKGQISNQPQHF TGTGCCACCAGCAGAGATCTGAAGGGACAAATCAGCAATCAGCCCCAGCATTTT
TRBD2 TRBJ2-1 TRBV5-1 - CASSEIWRERNEQFF TGCGCCAGCAGCGAGATATGGCGGGAGAGAAATGAGCAGTTCTTC
- TRBJ1-1 TRBV4-2 - CASSQGGGLPNTEAFF TGTGCCAGCAGCCAAGGTGGCGGCCTCCCGAACACTGAAGCTTTCTTT
- TRBJ2-7 TRBV15 - CATGGAWGEQYF TGTGCCACGGGTGGGGCGTGGGGCGAGCAGTACTTC
- TRBJ1-2 TRBV29-1 - CSGEHGGAGYTF TGCAGCGGTGAACACGGCGGAGCCGGCTACACCTTC
- TRBJ1-5 TRBV7-8 - CASSLAFIRQPQHF TGTGCCAGCAGCTTAGCCTTTATACGGCAGCCCCAGCATTTT
- TRBJ2-2 TRBV28 - CASIDAGFNTGELFF TGTGCCAGCATTGATGCGGGGTTCAACACCGGGGAGCTGTTTTTT
- TRBJ1-2 TRBV9 - CASSPRDGTNGVYGYTF TGTGCCAGCAGCCCTCGGGACGGGACAAACGGGGTATATGGCTACACCTTC
- TRBJ2-5 TRBV6-5 - CASRQGRLETQYF TGTGCCAGCAGGCAGGGGAGACTGGAGACCCAGTACTTC
TRBD1 TRBJ1-5 TRBV5-6 - CASSLGDSQQPQHF TGTGCCAGCAGCTTGGGGGACAGTCAGCAGCCCCAGCATTTT
TRBD2 TRBJ2-1 TRBV2 - CASSRGENEQFF TGTGCCAGCAGCCGGGGGGAGAATGAGCAGTTCTTC
TRBD2 TRBJ2-1 TRBV4-2 - CASTPEGAGGPNEQFF TGTGCCAGCACCCCAGAGGGGGCGGGGGGGCCCAATGAGCAGTTCTTC
TRBD1 TRBJ2-3 TRBV5-1 once CASSRDRGADTQYF TGCGCCAGCAGCCGGGACAGGGGTGCAGATACGCAGTATTTT
- TRBJ2-7 TRBV6-2/TRBV6-3 - CASSPTTYEQYF TGTGCCAGCAGCCCCACAACCTACGAGCAGTACTTC
- TRBJ2-7 TRBV6-5 - CASSLTQGFHEQYF TGTGCCAGCAGTCTCACCCAGGGCTTCCACGAGCAGTACTTC
TRBD1 TRBJ2-2 TRBV2 - CASRTGLTGELFF TGTGCCAGCCGGACAGGGCTCACCGGGGAGCTGTTTTTT
- TRBJ1-4 TRBV3-1/TRBV3-2 - CASSHPGATNEKLFF TGTGCCAGCAGCCACCCAGGGGCAACTAATGAAAAACTGTTTTTT
TRBD1 TRBJ1-3 TRBV10-3 - CAISEGTGEGRGNTIYF TGTGCCATCAGTGAGGGGACAGGGGAGGGTAGAGGAAACACCATATATTTT
TRBD1 TRBJ1-1 TRBV4-3 - CASSQLTGLMNTEAFF TGCGCCAGCAGCCAATTGACAGGGCTAATGAACACTGAAGCTTTCTTT
- TRBJ2-7 TRBV18 - CASSPPPGAYEQYF TGTGCCAGCTCACCACCCCCCGGGGCCTACGAGCAGTACTTC
- TRBJ1-5 TRBV5-1 - CASRDGRGPQHF TGCGCCAGCAGGGATGGTCGGGGACCCCAGCATTTT